These 14 T cell receptor beta chains share one sample of origin, sequenced in a study of T cell changes during pregnancy in multiple sclerosis. Clones were read by immunoSEQ multiplex PCR, and TCRdb kept only the in-frame ones, dropping some. Of 40,000 or so clones listed, about nine tenths are singletons. The source material was CD8+ T cells from peripheral blood mononuclear cells, sampled in the second trimester of pregnancy. These receptors were taken from a female donor with multiple sclerosis, enrolled in a pregnancy study.

The chain carries TRBV6-5 and TRBJ1-6; weak D call: TRBD1 (6 bases). The CDR3 is 16 residues long. Germline V gene data show CDR1 as MNHEY and CDR2 as SVGAGI. Trimming removed 2 bases at V and 7 bases at J, with 15 bases between. The CDR3 bases are TGTGCCAGCAGTTACGACCCACAGGGTGGGAATTCACCCCTCCACTTT. It translates to CASSYDPQGGNSPLHF.

This sequence joins TRBV27 and TRBJ1-1, with no clear D. Germline assignment: CDR1 MNHEY and CDR2 SMNVEV (reference sequence). V was cut by 3 bases and J by 5 bases, with 10 bases left in between. The CDR3 consists of 13 residues. DNA of the CDR3: TGTGCCAGCAGTTTCACTAGGGTAACTGAAGCTTTCTTT. Residues: CASSFTRVTEAFF.

The chain links TRBV2 to TRBJ1-2, with D uncertain. The germline CDR1 and CDR2 sequences are SNHLY and FYNNEI. The CDR3 totals 12 residues. Deletions cut 10 bases from V and 3 bases from J, with 12 bases between. The CDR3 DNA sequence: TGTGCCACCCACCGGAGGGACTATGGCTACACCTTC. Translation gives CATHRRDYGYTF.

The chain joins TRBV2 to TRBJ2-5; TRBD2 matches at 7 bases. Germline CDR1 SNHLY, CDR2 FYNNEI. Trimming took 9 bases from V and 2 from J; bases not matched to a gene: 18. The length of the CDR3 is 17 residues. This chain's CDR3 is CASSSPGGGGYQETQYF. The CDR3 DNA is TGTGCCAGTTCCTCGCCCGGAGGCGGGGGTTATCAAGAGACCCAGTACTTC. The complete variable domain, with remaining parts taken from reference TRBV2 and TRBJ2-5, reads EPEVTQTPSHQVTQMGQEVILRCVPISNHLYFYWYRQILGQKVEFLVSFYNNEISEKSEIFDDQFSVERPDGSNFTLKIRSTKLEDSAMYFCASSSPGGGGYQETQYFGPGTRLLVL.

V and J are TRBV4-3 and TRBJ2-4; no reliable D call. Germline V CDR1 and CDR2: LGHNA, YSLEER. Trimming pared 4 bases from V and 3 bases from J, leaving 13 bases between. The CDR3 length is 15 residues. DNA for the CDR3: TGCGCCAGCAGCCCCCAAAGCTACAGCAAAAACATTCAGTACTTC. Translation: CASSPQSYSKNIQYF.

The chain links TRBV27 to TRBJ1-2; D ambiguous. The length of the CDR3 is 13 residues. The germline V and J ends were trimmed by 6 bases and 0 bases, with 8 bases remaining between them. CDR1 is MNHEY and CDR2 is SMNVEV in the germline V gene (reference sequence). The DNA of the CDR3 is TGTGCCAGCAGCCCCAGCGCTAACTATGGCTACACCTTC. Protein sequence: CASSPSANYGYTF.

This chain uses TRBV9 with TRBJ2-7, with D perhaps matching TRBD1 (5 bases). Trimming shortened V by 0 bases and J by 5 bases, and 15 bases separated the two germline ends. Per the germline V gene, CDR1 is SGDLS and CDR2 is YYNGEE. The CDR3 is 15 residues long. Here the CDR3 DNA reads TGTGCCAGCAGCGTAGGGCAGGGATCGGCTGACGAGCAGTACTTC. Translation gives CASSVGQGSADEQYF.

This chain connects TRBV18 to TRBJ2-7; D gene ambiguous. The CDR3 is 13 amino acids. From germline, CDR1 is KGHSH and CDR2 LQKENI. Trimming stripped 3 bases from V and 3 bases from J, with 9 bases between. The CDR3 coding sequence is TGTGCCAGCTCACCCGGAGATAGCTACGAGCAGTACTTC. It yields the protein CASSPGDSYEQYF.

This clone is a singleton in its sample. The J gene is TRBJ2-1, the V gene TRBV6-1; a possible D gene is TRBD2 (7 bases). Trimming took 6 bases from V and 9 from J, leaving 18 bases between them. CDR1 and CDR2 from the germline V gene are MNHNS and SASEGT. The length of the CDR3 is 14 residues. CDR3 in amino acids: CASRPRGAISEQFF. The CDR3 region has the DNA TGTGCCAGCAGACCCCGGGGGGCGATTTCTGAGCAGTTCTTC.

This chain connects TRBV7-5 to TRBJ2-5; the D segment call TRBD2 is taken from the table without a DNA check. TRBV7-5 is listed as a pseudogene. The CDR3 totals 16 residues. This chain's CDR3 is CVRSPRTSVIEETQYF. The CDR3 coding sequence is TGTGTCAGAAGCCCTCGGACTAGCGTCATAGAAGAGACCCAGTACTTC.

The chain couples TRBV7-2 to TRBJ2-7; 8 bases map to TRBD2. CDR3 length equals 14 residues. Per germline, CDR1 SGHTA and CDR2 FQGNSA. V lost 5 bases and J lost 5; bases outside the gene matches: 8. Written as DNA, the CDR3 is TGTGCCAGCAGCCCGCCGGGGGGGGGCGACGAGCAGTACTTC. It specifies CASSPPGGGDEQYF.

The chain has TRBV4-3 and TRBJ1-3; D unclear. This CDR3 has 17 amino acids. Trimming cost V 0 bases and J 0 bases, with 12 bases left between them. The germline V gene has CDR1 LGHNA and CDR2 YSLEER. CDR3 nucleotides: TGCGCCAGCAGCCAAGATCAAACAGTGCGCTCTGGAAACACCATATATTTT. This encodes CASSQDQTVRSGNTIYF.

The chain has TRBV6-5 and TRBJ1-1; no clear D. The V gene lost 0 bases and the J gene lost 7 bases, with 9 bases spanning the gap. The germline CDR1 and CDR2 sequences are MNHEY and SVGAGI. The CDR3 totals 13 residues. The CDR3 spells CASSYSVASEAFF. The CDR3 nucleotides are TGTGCCAGCAGTTACTCGGTCGCCAGTGAAGCTTTCTTT.

The chain joins TRBV6-5 to TRBJ2-1; 9 nucleotides line up with TRBD1. The V gene's germline CDR1 is MNHEY and CDR2 SVGAGI. CDR3 length: 14 amino acids. V lost 9 bases to trimming and J lost 3 bases; unmatched junction nucleotides: 6. The CDR3 DNA reads as TGTGCCAGTGGACAGGGGACCAACTACAATGAGCAGTTCTTC. Amino acids: CASGQGTNYNEQFF.